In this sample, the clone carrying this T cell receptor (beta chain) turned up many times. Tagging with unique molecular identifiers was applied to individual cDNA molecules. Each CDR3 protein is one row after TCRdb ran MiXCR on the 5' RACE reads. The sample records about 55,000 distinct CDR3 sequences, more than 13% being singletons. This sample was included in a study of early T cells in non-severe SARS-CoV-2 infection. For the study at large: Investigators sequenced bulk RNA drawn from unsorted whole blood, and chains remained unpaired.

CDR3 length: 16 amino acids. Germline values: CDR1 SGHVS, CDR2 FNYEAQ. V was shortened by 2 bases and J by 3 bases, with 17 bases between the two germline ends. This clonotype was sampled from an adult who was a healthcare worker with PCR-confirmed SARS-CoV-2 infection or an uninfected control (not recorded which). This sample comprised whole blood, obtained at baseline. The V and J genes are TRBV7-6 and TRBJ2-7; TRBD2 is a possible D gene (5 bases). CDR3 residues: CASSLQSGGPYYEQYF. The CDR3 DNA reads TGTGCCAGCAGCTTACAGAGTGGAGGCCCGTACTACGAGCAGTACTTC.